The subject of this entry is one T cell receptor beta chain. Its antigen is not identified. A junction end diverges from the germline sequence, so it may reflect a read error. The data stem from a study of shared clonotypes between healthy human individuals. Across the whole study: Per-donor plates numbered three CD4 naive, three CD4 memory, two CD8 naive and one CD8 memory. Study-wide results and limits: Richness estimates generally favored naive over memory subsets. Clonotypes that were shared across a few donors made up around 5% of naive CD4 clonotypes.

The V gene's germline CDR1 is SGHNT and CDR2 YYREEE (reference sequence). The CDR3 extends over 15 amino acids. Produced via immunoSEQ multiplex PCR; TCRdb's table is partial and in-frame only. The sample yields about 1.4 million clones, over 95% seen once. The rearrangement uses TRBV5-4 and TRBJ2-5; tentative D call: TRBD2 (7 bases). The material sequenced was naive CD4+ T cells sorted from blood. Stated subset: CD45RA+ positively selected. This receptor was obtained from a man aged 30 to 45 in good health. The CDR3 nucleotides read TGTGCCAGCAGATTGGGGGGGCAAGCTTCCGGGACCCAGTACTTC. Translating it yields CASRLGGQASGTQYF.